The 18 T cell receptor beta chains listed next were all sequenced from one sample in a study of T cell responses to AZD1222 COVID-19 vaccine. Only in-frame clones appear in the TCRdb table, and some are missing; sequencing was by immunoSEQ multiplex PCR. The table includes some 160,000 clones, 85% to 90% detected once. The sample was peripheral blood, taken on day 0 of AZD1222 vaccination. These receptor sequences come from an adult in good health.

The CDR3 DNA reads TGCGCCAGCAGCTTGGGACTAGAGATGAGTGAGCAGTTCTTC. Its translation: CASSLGLEMSEQFF. The gene calls are TRBV5-1 and TRBJ2-1; possible D gene TRBD2, 6 bases. Trimming took 0 bases from V and 9 from J, leaving 13 bases between them. This CDR3 region has 14 residues. CDR1 and CDR2 from the germline V gene are SGHRS and YFSETQ.

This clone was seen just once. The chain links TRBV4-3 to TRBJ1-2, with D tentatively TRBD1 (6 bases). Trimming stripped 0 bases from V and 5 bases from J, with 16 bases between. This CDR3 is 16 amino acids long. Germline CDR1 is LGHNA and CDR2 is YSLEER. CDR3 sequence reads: CASSQDGTGTLYGYTF. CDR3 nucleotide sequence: TGCGCCAGCAGCCAAGACGGAACCGGGACATTGTATGGCTACACCTTC.

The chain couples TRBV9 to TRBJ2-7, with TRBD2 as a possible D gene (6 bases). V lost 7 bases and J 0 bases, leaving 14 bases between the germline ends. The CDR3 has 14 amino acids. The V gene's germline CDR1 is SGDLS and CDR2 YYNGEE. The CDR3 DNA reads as TGTGCCAGCGGGAGGACGGGGAGCTCCTACGAGCAGTACTTC. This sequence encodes CASGRTGSSYEQYF. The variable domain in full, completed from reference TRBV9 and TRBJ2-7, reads DSGVTQTPKHLITATGQRVTLRCSPRSGDLSVYWYQQSLDQGLQFLIQYYNGEERAKGNILERFSAQQFPDLHSELNLSSLELGDSALYFCASGRTGSSYEQYFGPGTRLTVT.

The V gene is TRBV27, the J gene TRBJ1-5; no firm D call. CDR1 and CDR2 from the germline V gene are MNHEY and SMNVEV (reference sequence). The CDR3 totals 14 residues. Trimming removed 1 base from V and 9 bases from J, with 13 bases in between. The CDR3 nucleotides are TGTGCCAGCAGTTTATTGGCAGGAATTCCGCCCCAGCATTTT. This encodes CASSLLAGIPPQHF.

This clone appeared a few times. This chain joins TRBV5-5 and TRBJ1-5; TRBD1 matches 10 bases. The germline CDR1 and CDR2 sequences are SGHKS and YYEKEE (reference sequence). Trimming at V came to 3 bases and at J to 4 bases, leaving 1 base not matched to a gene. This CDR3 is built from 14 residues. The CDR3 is CASSWDRGNQPQHF. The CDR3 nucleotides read TGTGCCAGCAGCTGGGACAGGGGTAATCAGCCCCAGCATTTT. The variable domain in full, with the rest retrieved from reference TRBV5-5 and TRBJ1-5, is DAGVTQSPTHLIKTRGQQVTLRCSPISGHKSVSWYQQVLGQGPQFIFQYYEKEERGRGNFPDRFSARQFPNYSSELNVNALLLGDSALYLCASSWDRGNQPQHFGDGTRLSIL.

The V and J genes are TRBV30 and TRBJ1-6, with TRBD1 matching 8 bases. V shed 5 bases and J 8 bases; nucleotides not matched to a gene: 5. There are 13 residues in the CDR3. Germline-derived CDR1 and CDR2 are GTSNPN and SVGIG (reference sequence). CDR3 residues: CAWADRADSPLHF. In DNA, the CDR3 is TGTGCCTGGGCGGACAGGGCAGATTCACCCCTCCACTTT.

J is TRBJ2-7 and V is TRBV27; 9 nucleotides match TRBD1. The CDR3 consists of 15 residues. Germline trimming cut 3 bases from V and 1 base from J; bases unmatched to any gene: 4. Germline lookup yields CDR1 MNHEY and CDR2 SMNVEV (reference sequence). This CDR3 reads CASSFTGTGSYEQYF. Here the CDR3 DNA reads TGTGCCAGCAGTTTCACCGGGACAGGGTCCTACGAGCAGTACTTC.

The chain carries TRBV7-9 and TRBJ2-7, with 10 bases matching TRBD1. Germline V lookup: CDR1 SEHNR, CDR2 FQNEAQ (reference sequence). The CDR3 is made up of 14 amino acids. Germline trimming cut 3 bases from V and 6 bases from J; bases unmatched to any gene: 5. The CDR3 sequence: CASSFRQGAGEQYF. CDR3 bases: TGTGCCAGCAGCTTCCGACAGGGGGCCGGCGAGCAGTACTTC.

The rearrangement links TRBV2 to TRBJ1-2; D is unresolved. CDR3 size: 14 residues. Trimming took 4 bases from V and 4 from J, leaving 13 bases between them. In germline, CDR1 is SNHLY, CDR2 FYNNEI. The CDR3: CASSGREYSYGYTF. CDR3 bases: TGTGCCAGCAGTGGGAGGGAGTACAGCTATGGCTACACCTTC.

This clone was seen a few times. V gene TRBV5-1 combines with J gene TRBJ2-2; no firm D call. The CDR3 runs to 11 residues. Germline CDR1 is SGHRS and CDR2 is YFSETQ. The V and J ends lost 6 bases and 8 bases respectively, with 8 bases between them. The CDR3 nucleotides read TGCGCCAGCACCACTGAGGGGGAGCTGTTTTTT. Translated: CASTTEGELFF.

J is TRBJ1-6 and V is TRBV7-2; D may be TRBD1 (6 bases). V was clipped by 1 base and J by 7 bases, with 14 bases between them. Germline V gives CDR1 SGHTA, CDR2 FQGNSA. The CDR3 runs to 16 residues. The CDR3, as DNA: TGTGCCAGCAGCTTAGTCCCCCGCAGGGGAAATTCACCCCTCCACTTT. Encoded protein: CASSLVPRRGNSPLHF.

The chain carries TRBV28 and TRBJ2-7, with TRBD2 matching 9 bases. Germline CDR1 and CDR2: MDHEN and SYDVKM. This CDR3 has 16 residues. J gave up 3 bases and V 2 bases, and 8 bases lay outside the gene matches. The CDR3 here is CASSLPPGTSRYEQYF. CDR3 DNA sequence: TGTGCCAGCAGTTTACCACCCGGGACTAGCCGCTACGAGCAGTACTTC.

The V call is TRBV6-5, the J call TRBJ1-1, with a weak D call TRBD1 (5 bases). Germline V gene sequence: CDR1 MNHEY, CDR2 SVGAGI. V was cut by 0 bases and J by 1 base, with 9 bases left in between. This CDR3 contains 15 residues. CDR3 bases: TGTGCCAGCAGTTACTCTGCGACAGAGAACACTGAAGCTTTCTTT. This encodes CASSYSATENTEAFF.

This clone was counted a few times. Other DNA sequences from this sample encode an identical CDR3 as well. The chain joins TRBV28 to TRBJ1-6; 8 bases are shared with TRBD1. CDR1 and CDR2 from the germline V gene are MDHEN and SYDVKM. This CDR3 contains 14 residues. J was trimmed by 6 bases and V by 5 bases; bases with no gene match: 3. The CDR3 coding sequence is TGTGCCAGCAGTCCCGGACAGGGTAATTCACCCCTCCACTTT. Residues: CASSPGQGNSPLHF.

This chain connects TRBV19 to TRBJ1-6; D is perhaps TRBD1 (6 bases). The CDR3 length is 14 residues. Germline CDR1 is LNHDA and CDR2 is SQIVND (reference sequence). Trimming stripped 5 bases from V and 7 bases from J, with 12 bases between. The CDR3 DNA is TGTGCCAGTAGTGTGGGACAACCAAATTCACCCCTCCACTTT. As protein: CASSVGQPNSPLHF.

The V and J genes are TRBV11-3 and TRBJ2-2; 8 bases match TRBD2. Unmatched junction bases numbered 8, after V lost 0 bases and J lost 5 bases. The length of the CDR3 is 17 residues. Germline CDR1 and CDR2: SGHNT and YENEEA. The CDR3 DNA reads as TGTGCCAGCAGCTTAGAGCGGGGGGCGCTAAAAACCGGGGAGCTGTTTTTT. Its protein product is CASSLERGALKTGELFF. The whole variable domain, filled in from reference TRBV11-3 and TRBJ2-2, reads EAGVVQSPRYKIIEKKQPVAFWCNPISGHNTLYWYLQNLGQGPELLIRYENEEAVDDSQLPKDRFSAERLKGVDSTLKIQPAELGDSAVYLCASSLERGALKTGELFFGEGSRLTVL.

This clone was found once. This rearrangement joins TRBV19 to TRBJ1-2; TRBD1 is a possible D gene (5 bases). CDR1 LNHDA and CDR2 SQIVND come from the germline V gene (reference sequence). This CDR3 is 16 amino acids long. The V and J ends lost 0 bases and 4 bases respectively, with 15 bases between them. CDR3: CASSIDRSGPTYGYTF. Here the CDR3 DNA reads TGTGCCAGTAGTATAGATCGATCAGGGCCGACCTATGGCTACACCTTC.

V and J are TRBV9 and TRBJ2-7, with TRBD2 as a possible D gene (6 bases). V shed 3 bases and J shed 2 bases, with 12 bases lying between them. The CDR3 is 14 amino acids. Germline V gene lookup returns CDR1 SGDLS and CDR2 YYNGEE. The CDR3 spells CASSDGTSTYEQYF. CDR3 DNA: TGTGCCAGCAGCGACGGGACTTCAACCTACGAGCAGTACTTC.